This T cell receptor (beta chain) was sequenced during a study of OX40 agonist ivuxolimab in advanced cancers. Looked up from germline, CDR1 is DFQATT and CDR2 is SNEGSKA (reference sequence). V was trimmed by 4 bases and J by 14 bases, leaving 14 bases between them. The CDR3 consists of 11 residues. Clones were sequenced by immunoSEQ multiplex PCR, and TCRdb holds only the in-frame ones, with some missing. This sample has 65,000 to 80,000 clones, with roughly nine tenths found just once. The clonotype originates from an adult with an advanced solid tumor such as melanoma, head and neck, liver or kidney cancer. The chain combines TRBV20-1 with TRBJ1-4, with D possibly being TRBD1 (5 bases). The sample here was CD4+ or CD8+ T cells sorted from blood, taken in a trial of the OX40 agonist ivuxolimab. The CDR3 nucleotides are TGCAGTGCTACACCCGCGGGGGGGCTGTTTTTT. Translated, it gives CSATPAGGLFF.